This entry features one T cell receptor beta chain sequence. This clonotype has more than one count but fewer than ten. The clone's antigen remains unknown. Its ends do not fully match the called genes, so a read error is possible. This sample is drawn from a study of tumor and adjacent non-tumor tissue in lung cancer (dated by TCRdb to 2016 to 2019). Study-level background: By cancer type, the cohort comprised under 15 adenocarcinoma patients, 2 squamous cell carcinoma patients and 1 small cell lung cancer patient. A few dozen paired specimens, one tumor and one normal lung sample per patient, were profiled by TCRbeta CDR3 sequencing. Sequencing generated a total of 125,075,908 productive TCRbeta reads, averaging roughly 3.9 million reads per sample. The approximately 15 enrolled patients, of whom some 10 were men and 5 were women, were aged roughly 31 to 85 years and were diagnosed with TNM stage I to III disease. The study compared bulk TCRbeta repertoires between lung tumor tissue and matched distant non-tumor lung tissue from about 14 lung cancer patients.

The full study reports these points: The cohort had only approximately 15 patients, and the authors noted that larger samples and more detailed clinical data are needed. Tumor tissue showed significantly higher TCR diversity (inverse Simpson) than normal lung tissue, at roughly 390 vs 170 (P = 0.0075, Mann-Whitney U test). The sequencing platform is not named in the methods, and unique molecular identifiers are not mentioned. Peripheral blood was not sequenced, so blood TCRbeta repertoires were not examined in the lung cancer patients of the study. TCR diversity was significantly higher in younger patients, and higher tumor TCR diversity was associated with shorter overall and disease-free survival. In normal lung, the top 100 clones accounted for a significantly larger cumulative share of the repertoire than in tumor tissue.

RNA was isolated from bulk, unsorted tissue, and RNA quality was assessed with a NanoDrop ND-1000 and an Agilent 2100. Distant non-tumor tissue taken more than 3 cm from the tumor edge was used as the normal lung sample. All donors had newly diagnosed lung cancer, had not received prior chemotherapy, and were admitted for thoracic surgery in China between August and November 2014. Patients who had received previous radiotherapy or chemotherapy, or who had another concurrent cancer, were excluded from the study. Pieces of surgical tissue measuring about 1-2.3 cm3 were kept in RNAlater solution and held at -80 degrees C until needed. Libraries were constructed by multiplex PCR. The instrument was an Illumina HiSeq 2500. TCRbeta libraries were constructed through three rounds of nested PCR with primers (Table S4) according to protocols modified from ARM-PCR. Before sequencing, PCR products in the 200-500 bp range were cut out of the gel and cleaned up using the QIAquick gel extraction kit. The study's own analysis went as follows. Trimmomatic was used to clean the reads, FLASH was used to merge the reads into complete CDR3 sequences, and MiTCR was used to assign the reads to V(D)J germline segments. Clonal diversity was computed as the inverse Simpson's index with VDJtools. In-frame sequences without a premature stop codon were defined as productive reads. The raw public reads went through TCRdb reprocessing: fastp at Q25, MiXCR clone calling, in-frame beta chains kept. When rows share a CDR3 protein, they turn into one entry using the most common DNA and genes. The V and J calls and clone size are TCRdb's, not the authors'. In this sample the table shows 75,000 to 90,000 distinct CDR3 sequences, around three quarters of which occur a single time. Clones ranked in the top ten supply just over 20% of the sample.

CDR1 and CDR2 are drawn from the germline V gene (reference sequence): SGHAT, FQDESV. The CDR3 runs 13 amino acids, cysteine and phenylalanine included. The DNA shown is the 39-base CDR3, in frame from base 1. The sequence is built from TRBV11-1 and TRBJ2-6; the D segment could be TRBD1, given 7 matching bases. The sequencing sample was made of distant non-tumor lung tissue. The TCR sequence derives from a woman aged 45-65 years with non-small cell lung cancer. The CDR3 here reads CASSTGEANILSF. The DNA sequence reads TGTGCCAGTTCCACAGGGGAGGCCAACATCCTGTCTTTC. With the portions outside the CDR3 filled from the reference TRBV11-1 and TRBJ2-6 genes, the complete variable region becomes EAEVAQSPRYKITEKSQAVAFWCDPISGHATLYWYRQILGQGPELLVQFQDESVVDDSQLPKDRFSAERLKGVDSTLKIQPAELGDSAMYLCASSTGEANILSFGAGSRLTVL.